This entry lists 23 T cell receptor beta chains sequenced from one sample in a study of blood T cell repertoires in COVID-19. Here immunoSEQ multiplex PCR was the method, and the copy in TCRdb shows in-frame clones only, minus some. The table includes 200,000 to 300,000 clones, 84% detected once. The sample comprised peripheral blood. These receptors were collected from a middle-aged woman who had recovered from COVID-19.

This clone was detected only once. This chain uses TRBV13 with TRBJ2-5; 11 bases align to TRBD2. The CDR3 is 17 amino acids. Germline values: CDR1 PRHDT, CDR2 FYEKMQ (reference sequence). V shed 0 bases, J shed 4 bases, and the junction held 7 bases outside the gene matches. CDR3 nucleotides: TGTGCCAGCAGCTTAGGACGACTTAGCGGGGGGGCAGAGACCCAGTACTTC. This sequence encodes CASSLGRLSGGAETQYF. Together with reference TRBV13 and TRBJ2-5, the CDR3 gives the full variable domain: AAGVIQSPRHLIKEKRETATLKCYPIPRHDTVYWYQQGPGQDPQFLISFYEKMQSDKGSIPDRFSAQQFSDYHSELNMSSLELGDSALYFCASSLGRLSGGAETQYFGPGTRLLVL.

The chain recombines TRBV30 with TRBJ1-2; TRBD1 matches at 8 bases. Germline CDR1 GTSNPN, CDR2 SVGIG (reference sequence). The CDR3 length is 13 residues. The trim removed 2 bases at V and 4 bases at J, leaving 3 bases unmatched. In nucleotides, the CDR3 is TGTGCCTGGAGTCGGACAGGGCCCTATGGCTACACCTTC. It is translated as CAWSRTGPYGYTF. Variable domain in full (rest from reference TRBV30 and TRBJ1-2): SQTIHQWPATLVQPVGSPLSLECTVEGTSNPNLYWYRQAAGRGLQLLFYSVGIGQISSEVPQNLSASRPQDRQFILSSKKLLLSDSGFYLCAWSRTGPYGYTFGSGTRLTVV.

The gene calls are TRBV18 and TRBJ1-1; no clear D gene. CDR3 size: 19 residues. Trimming cost V 2 bases and J 4 bases, with 26 bases left between them. CDR1 is KGHSH, CDR2 LQKENI, per germline. As DNA, the CDR3 is TGTGCCAGCTCACCAGCATCCGGGAGGCTGTCATCCCGGACCACTGAAGCTTTCTTT. Encoded protein: CASSPASGRLSSRTTEAFF.

This chain joins TRBV7-8 and TRBJ2-5; D is ambiguous. V was clipped by 5 bases and J by 2 bases, with 12 bases between them. The V gene's germline CDR1 is SGHVS and CDR2 FQNEAQ. This CDR3 region has 14 residues. The chain's CDR3 is CASSEALHQETQYF. The CDR3, as DNA: TGTGCCAGCAGCGAAGCCTTGCATCAAGAGACCCAGTACTTC. Supplemented by reference TRBV7-8 and TRBJ2-5, the full variable domain reads GAGVSQSPRYKVAKRGQDVALRCDPISGHVSLFWYQQALGQGPEFLTYFQNEAQLDKSGLPSDRFFAERPEGSVSTLKIQRTQQEDSAVYLCASSEALHQETQYFGPGTRLLVL.

The V gene is TRBV7-2, the J gene TRBJ2-6, with D perhaps TRBD2 (6 bases). This CDR3 is 15 amino acids long. The V gene lost 5 bases and the J gene lost 3 bases, with 11 bases spanning the gap. Germline V gives CDR1 SGHTA, CDR2 FQGNSA. The CDR3 DNA is TGTGCCAGCAGCACCCGACTAGGTGGGGCCAACGTCCTGACTTTC. Its translation: CASSTRLGGANVLTF.

The chain joins TRBV12-3 or TRBV12-4 to TRBJ1-5; 8 positions match TRBD1. The CDR3 runs to 13 residues. Trimming took 6 bases from V and 5 from J; bases not matched to a gene: 3. CDR3 in DNA: TGTGCCAGCAGCAGGGGGCTGTATCAGCCCCAGCATTTT. Protein: CASSRGLYQPQHF.

The genes are TRBV27 and TRBJ1-1; D is ambiguous. In germline, CDR1 is MNHEY, CDR2 SMNVEV (reference sequence). The CDR3 has 14 amino acids. Deletions cut 5 bases from V and 2 bases from J, with 12 bases between. The CDR3 here is CASSPSAGNTEAFF. In DNA form, the CDR3 reads TGTGCCAGCAGTCCCTCGGCGGGTAACACTGAAGCTTTCTTT.

This clone was counted a single time. The V gene is TRBV4-1, the J gene TRBJ1-5; 8 bases agree with TRBD1. V was pared by 0 bases and J by 5 bases, with 3 bases of the junction left unmatched. Germline loops: CDR1 MGHRA, CDR2 YSYEKL. The CDR3 totals 15 residues. The CDR3 nucleotides read TGCGCCAGCAGCCAAGATTCAGGGGGCCATCAGCCCCAGCATTTT. It specifies CASSQDSGGHQPQHF.

The chain links TRBV10-3 to TRBJ2-1, with D possibly TRBD1 on 6 matching bases. The CDR3 contains 16 residues. V was trimmed by 0 bases and J by 9 bases, leaving 18 bases between them. Germline lookup yields CDR1 ENHRY and CDR2 SYGVKD. In nucleotides, the CDR3 is TGTGCCATCAGTGAGTCCGGGACCAGTGGGGGCGGTGAGCAGTTCTTC. Amino acid sequence: CAISESGTSGGGEQFF.

The chain links TRBV6-4 to TRBJ2-6, with D hard to call. V shed 3 bases and J shed 2 bases, with 8 bases lying between them. The CDR3 runs to 15 residues. Germline CDR1 is MRHNA and CDR2 is SNTAGT. The CDR3 DNA is TGTGCCAGCAGTGAAACGAGGACTGGGGCCAACGTCCTGACTTTC. Amino acids: CASSETRTGANVLTF.

The genes are TRBV6-1 and TRBJ1-2; tentative D call: TRBD1 (6 bases). V lost 1 base to trimming and J lost 4 bases, with 10 bases between them. CDR3 length: 14 amino acids. The germline V gene encodes CDR1 MNHNS and CDR2 SASEGT. The CDR3 protein is CASSEVSGAYGYTF. The CDR3 DNA reads as TGTGCCAGCAGTGAAGTCTCAGGGGCCTATGGCTACACCTTC.

J is TRBJ2-1 and V is TRBV6-6, with D maybe TRBD1 (6 bases). Germline V lookup: CDR1 MNHNY, CDR2 SVGAGI (reference sequence). The CDR3 length is 11 residues. V was trimmed by 8 bases and J by 8 bases, leaving 10 bases between them. The CDR3 here is CASARGDEQFF. The CDR3 DNA is TGTGCCAGCGCCAGGGGTGATGAGCAGTTCTTC.

The V call is TRBV7-9, the J call TRBJ1-1; no reliable D call. The V and J ends lost 6 bases and 6 bases respectively, with 20 bases between them. The CDR3 has 15 residues. CDR1 SEHNR and CDR2 FQNEAQ come from the germline V gene (reference sequence). The CDR3: CASRLPRLRDAEAFF. CDR3 coding DNA: TGTGCCAGCAGGTTACCCCGATTGCGAGATGCTGAAGCTTTCTTT. The full variable domain, with the rest looked up from reference TRBV7-9 and TRBJ1-1, is DTGVSQNPRHKITKRGQNVTFRCDPISEHNRLYWYRQTLGQGPEFLTYFQNEAQLEKSRLLSDRFSAERPKGSFSTLEIQRTEQGDSAMYLCASRLPRLRDAEAFFGQGTRLTVV.

V gene TRBV9 combines with J gene TRBJ1-6; weak D call: TRBD1 (5 bases). Germline values: CDR1 SGDLS, CDR2 YYNGEE. Trimming took off 0 bases at V and 2 bases at J, with 6 bases between the two ends. The CDR3 spans 15 residues. The CDR3 DNA sequence: TGTGCCAGCAGCGTAGCGGACACCTATAATTCACCCCTCCACTTT. This gives the protein CASSVADTYNSPLHF.

The chain carries TRBV6-5 and TRBJ1-1; 9 positions match TRBD1. CDR1 is MNHEY, CDR2 SVGAGI, per germline. The CDR3 is 13 residues long. V was pared by 7 bases and J by 5 bases, with 5 bases of the junction left unmatched. Here the CDR3 DNA reads TGTGCCAGCAATGGACAGGGGAGAACTGAAGCTTTCTTT. The encoded protein is CASNGQGRTEAFF.

This clone was recorded only once. The chain links TRBV27 to TRBJ2-3; D is perhaps TRBD1 (5 bases). V was pared by 2 bases and J by 1 base, with 10 bases between. CDR3 length: 15 amino acids. CDR1 is MNHEY, CDR2 SMNVEV, per germline (reference sequence). CDR3 DNA: TGTGCCAGCAGTTTAAGTAGGGGTGGCACAGATACGCAGTATTTT. Its protein is CASSLSRGGTDTQYF.

The rearrangement joins TRBV5-6 to TRBJ1-2; D remains unclear. The CDR3 consists of 13 residues. Trimming shortened V by 2 bases and J by 2 bases, and 7 bases separated the two germline ends. Per the germline V gene, CDR1 is SGHDT and CDR2 is YYEEEE. The CDR3 region is CASSFTANYGYTF. CDR3 coding DNA: TGTGCCAGCAGCTTTACAGCCAACTATGGCTACACCTTC.

This chain connects TRBV7-2 to TRBJ1-2, with D tentatively TRBD1 (6 bases). CDR3 size: 15 residues. Looked up from germline, CDR1 is SGHTA and CDR2 is FQGNSA. Trimming took off 5 bases at V and 8 bases at J, with 21 bases between the two ends. The CDR3 loop reads CASSPRSGVLGGYTF. As DNA, the CDR3 is TGTGCCAGCAGCCCCAGGTCAGGGGTGTTAGGCGGCTACACCTTC.

The chain links TRBV5-1 to TRBJ2-1, with D tentatively TRBD2 (6 bases). This CDR3 has 15 amino acids. Germline lookup yields CDR1 SGHRS and CDR2 YFSETQ. V shed 6 bases and J shed 5 bases, with 18 bases lying between them. The chain's CDR3 is CASTPTGGPDNEQFF. The CDR3 DNA follows: TGCGCCAGCACCCCGACTGGAGGGCCGGACAATGAGCAGTTCTTC.

The chain employs TRBV19 and TRBJ2-5, with D unresolved. With 5 bases removed from V and 1 base from J, the gap between germline ends came to 8 bases. This CDR3 is 13 amino acids long. CDR1 and CDR2 from the germline V gene are LNHDA and SQIVND (reference sequence). The CDR3 loop is CASSLGLQETQYF. CDR3 sequence (DNA): TGTGCCAGTAGTCTCGGTCTCCAAGAGACCCAGTACTTC.

This clone appeared once. The V gene is TRBV5-4, the J gene TRBJ2-7; 8 bases agree with TRBD1. V dropped 4 bases and J dropped 3; count of bases not matched to a gene: 6. The CDR3 loop spans 14 amino acids. CDR1 is SGHNT, CDR2 YYREEE, per germline (reference sequence). CDR3 sequence: CASSVGQGNYEQYF. In DNA, the CDR3 is TGTGCCAGCAGCGTCGGACAGGGCAACTACGAGCAGTACTTC.

This rearrangement joins TRBV3-1 (or the pseudogene TRBV3-2) to TRBJ2-2; weak D call: TRBD1 (5 bases). V shed 4 bases and J shed 3 bases, with 18 bases lying between them. CDR3 length equals 17 residues. Germline assignment: CDR1 LGHDT and CDR2 YNNKEL (reference sequence). In DNA, the CDR3 is TGTGCCAGCAGCCTTTCGAAGGGGTCAACGGACACCGGGGAGCTGTTTTTT. Translation: CASSLSKGSTDTGELFF.

The chain combines TRBV27 with TRBJ2-7; 8 bases match TRBD1. The CDR3 length is 14 residues. Germline V CDR1 and CDR2: MNHEY, SMNVEV (reference sequence). V gave up 5 bases and J gave up 2 bases; unmatched junction bases: 5. CDR3: CASSGGQDAYEQYF. The CDR3 nucleotides are TGTGCCAGCAGTGGGGGACAGGACGCCTACGAGCAGTACTTC.